This T cell receptor (beta chain) is from a study of cytomegalovirus exposure and HLA in healthy donors. After removal of 1 base from V and 2 bases from J, the junction contained 14 bases not matched to a gene. This CDR3 contains 19 residues. In germline, CDR1 is SGHVS, CDR2 FNYEAQ. Primers for the PCR totalled 60 Vbeta and 13 Jbeta. Only in-frame clones appear in the TCRdb table, and some are missing; sequencing was by immunoSEQ multiplex PCR. The data hold a few hundred thousand clones, with under 80% observed a single time. The chain employs TRBV7-6 and TRBJ2-1; TRBD2 matches at 7 bases. The material sequenced was PBMCs. This clonotype was obtained from a female donor in good health and CMV-seronegative. CDR3 protein: CASSLEAGVAGDPYNEQFF. The DNA for the CDR3 is TGTGCCAGCAGCTTAGAAGCTGGGGTAGCGGGTGACCCCTACAATGAGCAGTTCTTC.